Each of the 16 T cell receptor beta chains below was sequenced from the same sample in a study of blood T cell repertoires in COVID-19 (dated by TCRdb to the early 2020s). Libraries were constructed by the immunoSEQ multiplex PCR assay. This immuneACCESS table, as held by TCRdb, lists in-frame sequences with V and J called but not all clones. Of the missing ones, under half trace to an unresolved V gene in checked studies; the others have no known cause. The table for this sample lists roughly 80,000 clones; roughly nine tenths of them were counted only once. The ten most abundant clones make up 9.1% of the sample. Input material: peripheral blood. These receptors all stem from a human donor in a cohort sampled during active COVID-19.

In nucleotides, the CDR3 is TGCGCCAGCAGACCTAGCGGGGGGGCCGAGACCCAGTACTTC. As protein: CASRPSGGAETQYF. The rearrangement joins TRBV10-2 to TRBJ2-5; 12 bases are shared with TRBD2. There are 14 residues in the CDR3. With V trimmed by 6 bases and J by 5 bases, 4 bases remained unmatched. The germline CDR1 and CDR2 sequences are WSHSY and SAAADI.

The chain carries TRBV5-4 and TRBJ1-4; D not certain. The germline V gene has CDR1 SGHNT and CDR2 YYREEE (reference sequence). Trimming cost V 1 base and J 0 bases, with 7 bases left between them. The CDR3 runs 15 residues. The CDR3 sequence is CASSLRTATNEKLFF. The CDR3 bases are TGTGCCAGCAGCTTGAGGACTGCAACTAATGAAAAACTGTTTTTT.

The chain recombines TRBV30 with TRBJ2-7, with D possibly being TRBD2 (5 bases). Germline V gene data show CDR1 as GTSNPN and CDR2 as SVGIG (reference sequence). The CDR3 length is 14 residues. V lost 1 base and J 4 bases, leaving 14 bases between the germline ends. As DNA, the CDR3 is TGTGCCTGGAGTGGAAATGCGGGTTCTTACGAGCAGTACTTC. As protein: CAWSGNAGSYEQYF.

V usage is TRBV3-1 (or the pseudogene TRBV3-2) and J usage is TRBJ2-7, with 7 bases fitting TRBD2. Germline V gene data show CDR1 as LGHDT and CDR2 as YNNKEL (reference sequence). The CDR3 is made up of 14 amino acids. V was pared by 0 bases and J by 5 bases, with 4 bases of the junction left unmatched. CDR3 sequence: CASSQDVLANEQYF. The CDR3, as DNA: TGTGCCAGCAGCCAAGATGTACTAGCGAACGAGCAGTACTTC.

A single count supports this clone. The J gene is TRBJ2-5, the V gene TRBV2, with 9 bases lining up with TRBD1. J lost 4 bases, V lost 4 bases, and 10 bases had no gene match. This CDR3 has 16 amino acids. Germline-derived CDR1 and CDR2 are SNHLY and FYNNEI. Written as DNA, the CDR3 is TGTGCCAGCAGTGCAGGAACAGGGGGCGGTTTAGAGACCCAGTACTTC. Translated: CASSAGTGGGLETQYF.

As concerns this clone: One end of the junction fails to match germline, which may point to a read error. The genes are TRBV7-7 and TRBJ2-1, with 12 positions matching TRBD2. Per germline, CDR1 SSHAT and CDR2 FNYEAQ (reference sequence). This CDR3 has 16 residues. The CDR3: CASSLGRLAGGNEQFF. In DNA, the CDR3 is TGTGCTAGCAGCTTAGGACGCCTAGCGGGGGGGAATGAGCAGTTCTTC.

The V gene is TRBV19, the J gene TRBJ2-7; 8 bases are a match to TRBD2. Per the germline V gene, CDR1 is LNHDA and CDR2 is SQIVND (reference sequence). V shed 3 bases, J shed 0 bases, and the junction held 4 bases outside the gene matches. The CDR3 is 15 amino acids. Here the CDR3 reads CASSISGASSYEQYF. In DNA, the CDR3 is TGTGCCAGTAGTATTAGCGGGGCGAGCTCCTACGAGCAGTACTTC.

This clone has a single count. The chain links TRBV9 to TRBJ2-1; D unclear. The V and J ends lost 0 bases and 3 bases respectively, with 10 bases between them. Germline V gene lookup returns CDR1 SGDLS and CDR2 YYNGEE. The CDR3 totals 15 residues. The CDR3 region has the DNA TGTGCCAGCAGCGTAGATGGTTCAGTCTACAATGAGCAGTTCTTC. Its protein product is CASSVDGSVYNEQFF.

The chain joins TRBV30 to TRBJ2-7, with 7 bases that match TRBD1. The V gene's germline CDR1 is GTSNPN and CDR2 SVGIG (reference sequence). The junction had 2 bases not matched to a gene; V was cut back by 3 bases and J by 0 bases. There are 13 residues in the CDR3. The CDR3: CAWRDRSSYEQYF. CDR3 coding DNA: TGTGCCTGGAGGGACAGGAGCTCCTACGAGCAGTACTTC.

The chain joins TRBV3-1 (or the pseudogene TRBV3-2) to TRBJ2-1; a possible D gene is TRBD1 (5 bases). The CDR3 consists of 15 residues. In germline, CDR1 is LGHDT, CDR2 YNNKEL (reference sequence). Trimming removed 1 base from V and 6 bases from J, with 13 bases in between. The CDR3 protein is CASSQVPQGRNEQFF. In DNA, the CDR3 is TGTGCCAGCAGCCAAGTTCCTCAGGGTCGCAATGAGCAGTTCTTC.

The rearrangement joins TRBV6-6 to TRBJ1-5, with 8 bases matching TRBD1. V shed 7 bases and J 4 bases; nucleotides not matched to a gene: 6. Per germline, CDR1 MNHNY and CDR2 SVGAGI (reference sequence). The CDR3 loop spans 14 amino acids. The CDR3 DNA sequence: TGTGCCAGCAATCAACAGGGGGGGAATCAGCCCCAGCATTTT. Protein: CASNQQGGNQPQHF.

This chain links TRBV2 with TRBJ2-5, with 9 bases that match TRBD2. V trimming: 5 bases; J trimming: 4 bases; junction bases outside the gene matches: 5. CDR3 length: 14 amino acids. In germline, CDR1 is SNHLY, CDR2 FYNNEI. Written as DNA, the CDR3 is TGTGCCAGCAGTTGGCGGGGGGGCGGAGAGACCCAGTACTTC. Translated, it gives CASSWRGGGETQYF.

This sequence joins TRBV25-1 and TRBJ2-1; D is ambiguous. Germline CDR1 MGHDK, CDR2 SYGVNS. The V end was cut by 6 bases, the J end by 6 bases, with 6 bases between. The CDR3 loop spans 11 amino acids. The CDR3 is CASRLFNEQFF. The CDR3 nucleotides read TGTGCCAGCAGACTTTTCAATGAGCAGTTCTTC.

The chain is built from TRBV28 and TRBJ2-3, with a weak D call TRBD2 (6 bases). The CDR3 loop spans 13 amino acids. Germline CDR1 MDHEN, CDR2 SYDVKM. V was cut by 8 bases and J by 0 bases, with 9 bases left in between. Here the CDR3 reads CASGRSSTDTQYF. CDR3 nucleotides: TGTGCCAGCGGGAGGAGTAGCACAGATACGCAGTATTTT.

The chain is built from TRBV27 and TRBJ1-2; TRBD1 aligns across 8 bases. CDR1 and CDR2 from the germline V gene are MNHEY and SMNVEV (reference sequence). The V segment lost 0 bases and the J segment 3 bases; nucleotides outside the gene matches: 3. The CDR3 is made up of 15 amino acids. The CDR3 region is CASSLSGQAHYGYTF. In DNA, the CDR3 is TGTGCCAGCAGTTTATCGGGACAGGCCCACTATGGCTACACCTTC.

This clone was detected only once. The chain combines TRBV6-1 with TRBJ2-2, with D possibly TRBD2 on 6 matching bases. V was shortened by 4 bases and J by 8 bases, with 20 bases between the two germline ends. Germline V gene sequence: CDR1 MNHNS, CDR2 SASEGT. The CDR3 covers 16 residues. CDR3 nucleotides: TGTGCCAGCAGTGCACGCCGGGACTCCTACCAGGGGGAGCTGTTTTTT. Amino acid sequence: CASSARRDSYQGELFF.